Presented here are 15 T cell receptor beta chains from one specimen sequenced in a study of OX40 agonist ivuxolimab in advanced cancers. Data came from immunoSEQ multiplex PCR; TCRdb stores just in-frame clones and leaves some out. The table shows over 90,000 clones, with approximately 94% occurring only once. The sample here was CD4+ or CD8+ T cells sorted from blood, taken in a trial of the OX40 agonist ivuxolimab. The receptors were sampled from an adult with an advanced solid tumor such as melanoma, head and neck, liver or kidney cancer.

J is TRBJ2-7 and V is TRBV6-5, with TRBD1 matching over 8 bases. CDR3 size: 15 residues. The germline gives CDR1 MNHEY, CDR2 SVGAGI. V gave up 2 bases and J gave up 5 bases; unmatched junction bases: 8. CDR3 nucleotide sequence: TGTGCCAGCAGTTACGCGACAGGGGCAGGGGACGAGCAGTACTTC. Protein product: CASSYATGAGDEQYF.

V is TRBV7-9 and J is TRBJ1-3, with unresolved D. The length of the CDR3 is 16 residues. Germline-derived CDR1 and CDR2 are SEHNR and FQNEAQ (reference sequence). V was trimmed by 3 bases and J by 2 bases, leaving 14 bases between them. CDR3: CASSFPPGIPGNTIYF. CDR3 in DNA: TGTGCCAGCAGCTTTCCCCCGGGGATTCCTGGAAACACCATATATTTT.

This chain uses TRBV15 with TRBJ1-4, with 8 bases aligning to TRBD1. The CDR3 consists of 15 residues. V gave up 0 bases and J gave up 8 bases; unmatched junction bases: 5. Germline V gives CDR1 LNHNV, CDR2 YYDKDF (reference sequence). CDR3 DNA sequence: TGTGCCACCAGCAGAGAACGGGACAGGTGGGAAAAACTGTTTTTT. Amino acids: CATSRERDRWEKLFF. Looking up the rest from reference TRBV15 and TRBJ1-4 gives the full variable domain: DAMVIQNPRYQVTQFGKPVTLSCSQTLNHNVMYWYQQKSSQAPKLLFHYYDKDFNNEADTPDNFQSRRPNTSFCFLDIRSPGLGDTAMYLCATSRERDRWEKLFFGSGTQLSVL.

This rearrangement joins TRBV5-1 to TRBJ2-5, with 15 bases aligning to TRBD2. J lost 5 bases, V lost 0 bases, and 5 bases had no gene match. The CDR3 contains 17 residues. Germline CDR1 and CDR2: SGHRS and YFSETQ. As DNA, the CDR3 is TGCGCCAGCAGCTTGGGTGGACTAGCGGGAGGGCGTGAGACCCAGTACTTC. This sequence encodes CASSLGGLAGGRETQYF.

The genes are TRBV7-9 and TRBJ1-1, with 8 bases lining up with TRBD1. The V segment lost 5 bases and the J segment 5 bases; nucleotides outside the gene matches: 7. CDR3 length: 14 residues. Per the germline V gene, CDR1 is SEHNR and CDR2 is FQNEAQ (reference sequence). CDR3 in amino acids: CASSQTGVGTEAFF. In nucleotides, the CDR3 is TGTGCCAGCAGCCAGACAGGGGTCGGGACTGAAGCTTTCTTT.

The chain recombines TRBV7-9 with TRBJ1-4; 8 positions match TRBD1. The germline gives CDR1 SEHNR, CDR2 FQNEAQ (reference sequence). The length of the CDR3 is 18 residues. The J segment lost 1 base and the V segment lost 5 bases, leaving 12 bases of the junction unmatched. CDR3 amino acids: CASSPGDRRKKTNEKLFF. The CDR3 DNA follows: TGTGCCAGCAGCCCTGGGGACAGGAGAAAAAAAACTAATGAAAAACTGTTTTTT. Looking up the rest from reference TRBV7-9 and TRBJ1-4 gives the full variable domain: DTGVSQNPRHKITKRGQNVTFRCDPISEHNRLYWYRQTLGQGPEFLTYFQNEAQLEKSRLLSDRFSAERPKGSFSTLEIQRTEQGDSAMYLCASSPGDRRKKTNEKLFFGSGTQLSVL.

The chain joins TRBV6-6 to TRBJ1-2, with 7 positions matching TRBD1. V gave up 5 bases and J gave up 8 bases; unmatched junction bases: 8. CDR3 length equals 13 residues. Germline V lookup: CDR1 MNHNY, CDR2 SVGAGI (reference sequence). CDR3 in amino acids: CASSPPGTEGYTF. The CDR3 region has the DNA TGTGCCAGCAGTCCCCCTGGGACAGAAGGCTACACCTTC.

The chain joins TRBV6-5 to TRBJ2-6; no definite D call. The germline V gene encodes CDR1 MNHEY and CDR2 SVGAGI. V gave up 5 bases and J gave up 4 bases, with 3 bases separating them. The CDR3 extends over 12 amino acids. The CDR3, as DNA: TGTGCCAGCAGTCTGGGGGCCAACGTCCTGACTTTC. Translating it yields CASSLGANVLTF.

The chain recombines TRBV15 with TRBJ2-7, with D possibly being TRBD2 (6 bases). Deletions cut 3 bases from V and 1 base from J, with 7 bases between. The CDR3 loop spans 13 amino acids. Germline V CDR1 and CDR2: LNHNV, YYDKDF (reference sequence). For the CDR3, the DNA is TGTGCCACCAGCAGGGAGGGTTCCTACGAGCAGTACTTC. Amino acid sequence: CATSREGSYEQYF.

The gene calls are TRBV25-1 and TRBJ1-3; tentative D call: TRBD1 (5 bases). The germline V gene encodes CDR1 MGHDK and CDR2 SYGVNS. V lost 2 bases to trimming and J lost 3 bases, with 8 bases between them. The CDR3 has 14 amino acids. CDR3 sequence reads: CASSEPGVGNTIYF. CDR3 nucleotide sequence: TGTGCCAGCAGTGAACCGGGGGTTGGAAACACCATATATTTT.

The J gene is TRBJ2-1, the V gene TRBV19; TRBD2 aligns across 8 bases. The V and J ends lost 6 bases and 6 bases, in that order; junction bases with no gene match: 10. The germline gives CDR1 LNHDA, CDR2 SQIVND (reference sequence). The CDR3 loop spans 15 amino acids. CDR3 DNA: TGTGCCAGTAGGCCCACCGGACTAGCATCCAATGAGCAGTTCTTC. Its protein product is CASRPTGLASNEQFF.

This sequence joins TRBV4-3 and TRBJ2-1, with D unclear. CDR1 and CDR2 from the germline V gene are LGHNA and YSLEER. The CDR3 is made up of 16 amino acids. V was pared by 2 bases and J by 0 bases, with 11 bases between. CDR3 DNA: TGCGCCAGCAGCCAACAACGGCAGAGCTCCTACAATGAGCAGTTCTTC. The encoded protein is CASSQQRQSSYNEQFF.

The chain carries TRBV28 and TRBJ2-5; D is perhaps TRBD1 or TRBD2 (6 bases each). Looked up from germline, CDR1 is MDHEN and CDR2 is SYDVKM. CDR3 size: 14 residues. V was shortened by 2 bases and J by 4 bases, with 11 bases between the two germline ends. The CDR3 DNA reads as TGTGCCAGCAGTTTAGACGGGGGCACAGAGACCCAGTACTTC. Its protein is CASSLDGGTETQYF.

The chain carries TRBV29-1 and TRBJ1-2; no clear D. Trimming took 5 bases from V and 0 from J, leaving 7 bases between them. The CDR3 has 12 amino acids. Germline V CDR1 and CDR2: SQVTM, ANQGSEA. In DNA form, the CDR3 reads TGCAGCGTTACACAGACTAACTATGGCTACACCTTC. It is translated as CSVTQTNYGYTF.

With regard to this clone: Other DNA sequences of this sample code for an identical CDR3. This chain connects TRBV28 to TRBJ1-1; D not certain. Per germline, CDR1 MDHEN and CDR2 SYDVKM. V lost 4 bases to trimming and J lost 0 bases, with 9 bases between them. This CDR3 has 14 residues. The CDR3 coding sequence is TGTGCCAGCAGTTCTGGAGGACTGAACACTGAAGCTTTCTTT. This sequence encodes CASSSGGLNTEAFF.